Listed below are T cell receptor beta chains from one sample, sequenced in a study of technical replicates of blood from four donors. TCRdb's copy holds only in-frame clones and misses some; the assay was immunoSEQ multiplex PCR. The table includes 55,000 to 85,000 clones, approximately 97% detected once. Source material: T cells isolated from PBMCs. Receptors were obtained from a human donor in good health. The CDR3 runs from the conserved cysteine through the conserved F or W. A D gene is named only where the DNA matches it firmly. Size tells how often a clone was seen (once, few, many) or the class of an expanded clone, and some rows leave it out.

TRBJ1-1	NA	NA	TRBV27	CASSTQVYTEAFF	TGTGCCAGCAGTACGCAGGTCTACACTGAAGCTTTCTTT
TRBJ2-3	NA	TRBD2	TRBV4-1	CASSQDPAGEPDTQYF	TGCGCCAGCAGCCAAGATCCGGCGGGGGAGCCTGATACGCAGTATTTT
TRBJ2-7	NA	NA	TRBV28	CASSDLGGDEQYF	TGTGCCAGCAGTGACCTCGGAGGAGACGAGCAGTACTTC
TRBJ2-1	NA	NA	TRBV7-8	CASSLRSTGYEQFF	TGTGCCAGCAGCTTAAGATCCACGGGGTATGAGCAGTTCTTC
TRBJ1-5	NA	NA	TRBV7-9	CASSLGTAKNQPQHF	TGTGCCAGCAGCTTAGGGACAGCCAAAAATCAGCCCCAGCATTTT
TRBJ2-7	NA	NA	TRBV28	CASSPQGGGEQYF	TGTGCCAGCAGTCCTCAGGGGGGTGGCGAGCAGTACTTC
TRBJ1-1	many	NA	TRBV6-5	CASSREGTEAFF	TGTGCCAGCAGCAGGGAAGGTACTGAAGCTTTCTTT
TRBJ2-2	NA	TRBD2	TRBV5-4	CASSPLVGAGGATGELFF	TGTGCCAGCAGCCCCTTAGTCGGAGCGGGAGGAGCCACCGGGGAGCTGTTTTTT
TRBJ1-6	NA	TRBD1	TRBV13	CASSVYGQGGGKDSPLHF	TGTGCCAGCAGCGTATACGGACAGGGTGGCGGCAAGGATTCACCCCTCCACTTT
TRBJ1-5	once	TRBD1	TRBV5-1	CASSLSPLGQGLQPQHF	TGCGCCAGCAGCTTGTCCCCCCTCGGACAGGGGTTACAGCCCCAGCATTTT
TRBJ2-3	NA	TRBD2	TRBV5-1	CASSPGLAPDTQYF	TGCGCCAGCAGCCCGGGACTAGCCCCAGATACGCAGTATTTT
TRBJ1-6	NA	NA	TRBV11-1	CASSLVVGAASPLHF	TGTGCCAGCAGCTTAGTAGTAGGGGCCGCGTCACCCCTCCACTTT
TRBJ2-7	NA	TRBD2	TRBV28	CASSSPGLTSYEQYF	TGTGCCAGCAGTTCCCCGGGACTAACCTCCTACGAGCAGTACTTC
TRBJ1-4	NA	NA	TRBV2	CASQGAGEKLFF	TGTGCCTCGCAAGGGGCAGGAGAAAAACTGTTTTTT
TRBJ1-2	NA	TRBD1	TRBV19	CASTPSDRAYGYTF	TGTGCCAGTACCCCGTCGGACAGGGCCTATGGCTACACCTTC
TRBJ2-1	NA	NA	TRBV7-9	CASRRGGNEQFF	TGTGCCAGCAGGAGGGGGGGCAATGAGCAGTTCTTC
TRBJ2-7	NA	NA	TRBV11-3	CASSQAGYEQYF	TGTGCCAGCAGCCAAGCAGGCTACGAGCAGTACTTC
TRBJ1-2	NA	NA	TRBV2	CASSDEADNYGYTF	TGTGCCAGCAGTGACGAGGCAGATAACTATGGCTACACCTTC
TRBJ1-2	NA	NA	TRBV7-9	CASSLGRDGYTF	TGTGCCAGCAGCTTAGGTCGGGATGGCTACACCTTC
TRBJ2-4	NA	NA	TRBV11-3	CASSLEATLAKNIQYF	TGTGCCAGCAGCTTAGAGGCCACCCTAGCCAAAAACATTCAGTACTTC
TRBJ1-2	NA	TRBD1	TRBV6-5	CASRTGTGYSGYTF	TGTGCCAGCAGGACCGGGACAGGGTATTCTGGCTACACCTTC
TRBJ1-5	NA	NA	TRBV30	CAWSTRGFDQPQHF	TGTGCCTGGAGTACCAGGGGTTTCGATCAGCCCCAGCATTTT
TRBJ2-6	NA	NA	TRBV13	CASRSQGVKANVLTF	TGTGCCAGCAGATCACAGGGCGTGAAAGCCAACGTCCTGACTTTC
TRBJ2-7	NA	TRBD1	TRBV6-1	CASSVGQGAEEQYF	TGTGCCAGCAGTGTCGGACAGGGGGCCGAAGAGCAGTACTTC
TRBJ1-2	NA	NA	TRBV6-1	CASSPEGYGYTF	TGTGCCAGCAGTCCCGAGGGCTATGGCTACACCTTC
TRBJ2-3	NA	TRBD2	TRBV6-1	CASSELAGGQTDTQYF	TGTGCCAGCAGTGAGTTAGCGGGGGGGCAGACAGATACGCAGTATTTT